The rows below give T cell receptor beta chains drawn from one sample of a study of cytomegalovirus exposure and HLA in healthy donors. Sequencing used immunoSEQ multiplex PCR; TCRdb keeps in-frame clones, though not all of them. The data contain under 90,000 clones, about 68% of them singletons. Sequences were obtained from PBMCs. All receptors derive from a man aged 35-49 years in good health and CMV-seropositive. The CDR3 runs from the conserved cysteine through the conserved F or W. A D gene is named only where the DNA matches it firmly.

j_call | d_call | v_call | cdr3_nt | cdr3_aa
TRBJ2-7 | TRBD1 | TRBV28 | TGTGCCAGCAGGGGGCCGGGACAGGGGGCGAACGAGCAGTACTTC | CASRGPGQGANEQYF
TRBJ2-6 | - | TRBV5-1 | TGCGCCAGCAGCCCGAAAGGACTGAGCTCTGGGGCCAACGTCCTGACTTTC | CASSPKGLSSGANVLTF
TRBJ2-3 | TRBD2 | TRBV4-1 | TGCGCCAGCAGCAAAGCCTATACTAGCGGGGGAGCTCCTAGCACAGATACGCAGTATTTT | CASSKAYTSGGAPSTDTQYF
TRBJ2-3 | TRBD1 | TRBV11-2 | TGTGCCAGCAGCTTATTAGGGGGCGGGTCAGATACGCAGTATTTT | CASSLLGGGSDTQYF
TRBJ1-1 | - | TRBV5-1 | TGCGCCAGCAGTGCGGGGCCGGCGACTGAAGCTTTCTTT | CASSAGPATEAFF
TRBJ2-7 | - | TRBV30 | TGTGCCTCTGGAATGGGTTTTTCTGGGCAGCACTTC | CASGMGFSGQHF
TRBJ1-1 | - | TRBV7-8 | TGTGCCAGCAGCCGCATCACTCCTGAAGCTTTCTTT | CASSRITPEAFF
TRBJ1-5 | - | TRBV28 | TGTGCCAGCATATCGGGAGCAACTAATCAGCCCCAGCATTTT | CASISGATNQPQHF
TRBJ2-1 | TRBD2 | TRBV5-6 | TGTGCCAGCAGCTTAGGAAGCGGGGGGGCCAAGGGTGAGCAGTTCTTC | CASSLGSGGAKGEQFF
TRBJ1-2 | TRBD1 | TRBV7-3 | TGTGCCAGCAGCTTAACTCAGGGGGCGGTAGACTATGGCTACACCTTC | CASSLTQGAVDYGYTF
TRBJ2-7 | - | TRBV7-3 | TGTGCCAGCAGCTCTAGGGCAGGGCCCCCCTACGAGCAGTACTTC | CASSSRAGPPYEQYF
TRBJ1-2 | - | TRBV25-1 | TGTGCCAGCAGTGAATGGAGTACCAGTAATGGCTACACCTTC | CASSEWSTSNGYTF
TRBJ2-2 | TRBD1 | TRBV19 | TGTGCCAGTATGAACAGGGGGCGCCTCACCGGGGAGCTGTTTTTT | CASMNRGRLTGELFF
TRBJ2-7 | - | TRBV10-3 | TGTGCCATCAGTGAGTCTAGTCAGGCCTACGAGCAGTACTTC | CAISESSQAYEQYF